These 20 T cell receptor beta chains came from one sample sequenced in a study of T cell repertoires in cytomegalovirus infection. TCRdb processed the reads anew with MiXCR; each CDR3 protein has one entry. The table records about 530,000 distinct CDR3 sequences, roughly 29% of them present only once. Sample: PBMCs. These receptors were obtained from a human donor in good health (CMV status not recorded). Some clones in this sample may be carry-over from other donors' samples.

The chain uses TRBV4-3 and TRBJ2-5; TRBD1 agrees at 10 bases. Germline V gene sequence: CDR1 LGHNA, CDR2 YSLEER. CDR3 length: 16 amino acids. Trimming removed 0 bases from V and 3 bases from J; junction bases left unmatched: 4. The CDR3 nucleotides read TGCGCCAGCAGCCAAGACGGGACAGGGGTAAAAGAGACCCAGTACTTC. This codes for CASSQDGTGVKETQYF.

CDR3 coding DNA: TGTGCCAGCAGCCCGCCGCGGCTAGCGGGAGTCGGGTGGTCCTACGAGCAGTACTTC. Amino acids: CASSPPRLAGVGWSYEQYF. The genes are TRBV7-9 and TRBJ2-7; 10 positions match TRBD2. V shed 5 bases and J 1 base; nucleotides not matched to a gene: 17. The CDR3 is made up of 19 amino acids. Germline CDR1 and CDR2: SEHNR and FQNEAQ (reference sequence).

In this sample, this clonotype turned up a few times. The genes are TRBV12-3 or TRBV12-4 and TRBJ1-5; D is uncertain. Trimming pared 3 bases from V and 6 bases from J, leaving 12 bases between. This CDR3 contains 14 residues. The CDR3 is CASSLTSEAQPQHF. The CDR3 region has the DNA TGTGCCAGCAGTTTGACGTCCGAAGCTCAGCCCCAGCATTTT.

The chain joins TRBV5-6 to TRBJ2-3; the D is unclear. The CDR3 spans 14 residues. Trimming cost V 0 bases and J 4 bases, with 9 bases left between them. Germline CDR1 is SGHDT and CDR2 is YYEEEE. DNA of the CDR3: TGTGCCAGCAGCTTGGTCCAGGTTCCAGATACGCAGTATTTT. Residues: CASSLVQVPDTQYF.

This clonotype was picked up many times. This rearrangement joins TRBV7-2 to TRBJ2-7; D unclear. Germline CDR1 reads SGHTA; CDR2 reads FQGNSA. The CDR3 extends over 17 amino acids. The ends were cut back, 5 bases at V and 3 bases at J, with 23 bases in the middle. CDR3 coding DNA: TGTGCCAGCAGCCAGGACGTAAACCCGCCCCCGTACTACGAGCAGTACTTC. Amino acids: CASSQDVNPPPYYEQYF.

In this sample, this clonotype turned up a few times. The rearrangement links TRBV7-9 to TRBJ1-5; D is possibly TRBD1 (6 bases). Trimming left V 4 bases short and J 7 bases short, with 14 bases between. Germline loops: CDR1 SEHNR, CDR2 FQNEAQ (reference sequence). The CDR3 has 14 amino acids. Written as DNA, the CDR3 is TGTGCCAGCAGCTCAGACGACAGGCTGCAGCCCCAGCATTTT. Its translation: CASSSDDRLQPQHF. Based on the CDR3 plus reference TRBV7-9 and TRBJ1-5, the full variable domain is DTGVSQNPRHKITKRGQNVTFRCDPISEHNRLYWYRQTLGQGPEFLTYFQNEAQLEKSRLLSDRFSAERPKGSFSTLEIQRTEQGDSAMYLCASSSDDRLQPQHFGDGTRLSIL.

The genes are TRBV19 and TRBJ2-7; the match to TRBD1 covers 7 bases. CDR3 size: 14 residues. The V and J ends lost 3 bases and 2 bases, in that order; junction bases with no gene match: 4. The germline gives CDR1 LNHDA, CDR2 SQIVND (reference sequence). The CDR3: CASSITGATYEQYF. CDR3 bases: TGTGCCAGTAGTATTACAGGGGCAACCTACGAGCAGTACTTC.

CDR3 coding DNA: TGTGCCAGCCTCGGGGGGCGGAACCAAGAGACCCAGTACTTC. Translating it yields CASLGGRNQETQYF. The rearrangement uses TRBV2 and TRBJ2-5; D is possibly TRBD2 (7 bases). V lost 8 bases and J 0 bases, leaving 13 bases between the germline ends. There are 14 residues in the CDR3. Germline CDR1 is SNHLY and CDR2 is FYNNEI.

V gene TRBV12-5 combines with J gene TRBJ1-1; no definite D call. V was shortened by 1 base and J by 0 bases, with 3 bases between the two germline ends. Germline V gene sequence: CDR1 LGHNT, CDR2 FRNRAP. The CDR3 covers 13 residues. The CDR3 loop is CASGLGLNTEAFF. CDR3 coding DNA: TGTGCTAGTGGTTTGGGCTTGAACACTGAAGCTTTCTTT.

The table lists this clonotype with a few counts. The DNA is omitted, as the CDR3 cannot be located on it reliably, and the CDR3 follows TCRdb's listing. V gene TRBV18 combines with J gene TRBJ2-5; whether TRBD1, the table's D call, matches the DNA was not checked. The CDR3 length is 13 residues, termini included. Germline CDR1 reads KGHSH; CDR2 reads LQKENI. CDR3 in amino acids: CASSPFGAETQYF.

This clonotype was seen more than once but under ten times. The chain employs TRBV12-3 or TRBV12-4 and TRBJ1-6; the D gene is possibly TRBD1 (6 bases). With 3 bases removed from V and 10 bases from J, the gap between germline ends came to 13 bases. The CDR3 has 14 residues. DNA of the CDR3: TGTGCCAGCAGTTTGGTAGGGGGAAGGTCACCCCTCCACTTT. This encodes CASSLVGGRSPLHF.

This clonotype was picked up a small number of times. This chain links TRBV7-2 with TRBJ2-7; 9 nucleotides line up with TRBD2. This CDR3 has 15 amino acids. The germline V gene has CDR1 SGHTA and CDR2 FQGNSA. With V trimmed by 3 bases and J by 0 bases, 3 bases remained unmatched. The CDR3, as DNA: TGTGCCAGCAGCTTCCTAGCGGGGCCCTCCTACGAGCAGTACTTC. It specifies CASSFLAGPSYEQYF.

As DNA, the CDR3 is TGTGCCAGCAGTTTAATGGGTTTGGCGGGAGGAGACAATGAGCAGTTCTTC. It encodes CASSLMGLAGGDNEQFF. V usage is TRBV12-3 or TRBV12-4 and J usage is TRBJ2-1; 8 bases agree with TRBD2. J was trimmed by 5 bases and V by 2 bases; bases with no gene match: 11. This CDR3 is 17 amino acids long.

This chain joins TRBV5-8 and TRBJ1-5; no clear D. The length of the CDR3 is 14 residues. CDR1 is SGHTS, CDR2 YDEGEE, per germline. V dropped 3 bases and J dropped 4 bases, with 11 bases sitting between them. The CDR3 loop is CASSSAQINQPQHF. As DNA, the CDR3 is TGTGCCAGCAGCTCGGCACAGATAAATCAGCCCCAGCATTTT. The whole variable domain, filled in from reference TRBV5-8 and TRBJ1-5, reads EAGVTQSPTHLIKTRGQQATLRCSPISGHTSVYWYQQALGLGLQFLLWYDEGEERNRGNFPPRFSGRQFPNYSSELNVNALELEDSALYLCASSSAQINQPQHFGDGTRLSIL.

The chain joins TRBV6-2 or TRBV6-3 to TRBJ1-1, with D possibly matching TRBD1 (6 bases). V was shortened by 6 bases and J by 5 bases, with 22 bases between the two germline ends. Per the germline V gene, CDR1 is MNHEY and CDR2 is SVGEGT. There are 16 residues in the CDR3. The CDR3 here is CASSPPWAGGPTEAFF. The CDR3 DNA reads as TGTGCCAGCAGCCCCCCATGGGCGGGGGGCCCAACTGAAGCTTTCTTT.

This chain connects TRBV28 to TRBJ2-3; 7 nucleotides agree with TRBD2. Germline V gives CDR1 MDHEN, CDR2 SYDVKM. The trim removed 2 bases at V and 8 bases at J, leaving 4 bases unmatched. The CDR3 is 13 residues long. The CDR3 sequence: CASSLAGEGTQYF. The DNA of the CDR3 is TGTGCCAGCAGTTTAGCGGGAGAGGGTACGCAGTATTTT.

This clonotype turned up a few times. The chain recombines TRBV7-6 with TRBJ2-2; D gene unclear. Germline V gene sequence: CDR1 SGHVS, CDR2 FNYEAQ. V lost 6 bases and J lost 4, with 6 bases in between. The CDR3 runs 12 residues. CDR3 DNA: TGTGCCAGCAGACTATTCACCGGGGAGCTGTTTTTT. This codes for CASRLFTGELFF.

This clonotype occurred many times. The chain links TRBV7-6 to TRBJ2-1; 9 nucleotides line up with TRBD2. CDR1 is SGHVS and CDR2 is FNYEAQ in the germline V gene. The CDR3 runs 15 residues. The trim removed 5 bases at V and 8 bases at J, leaving 10 bases unmatched. The CDR3 is CASSLFSGSRYEQFF. Written as DNA, the CDR3 is TGTGCCAGCAGCCTGTTTAGCGGGAGTAGGTATGAGCAGTTCTTC. Based on the CDR3 plus reference TRBV7-6 and TRBJ2-1, the full variable domain is GAGVSQSPRYKVTKRGQDVALRCDPISGHVSLYWYRQALGQGPEFLTYFNYEAQQDKSGLPNDRFSAERPEGSISTLTIQRTEQRDSAMYRCASSLFSGSRYEQFFGPGTRLTVL.

This chain joins TRBV6-5 and TRBJ1-1; D may be TRBD1 (6 bases). Trimming removed 5 bases at V and 0 bases at J, with 13 bases between. CDR1 MNHEY and CDR2 SVGAGI come from the germline V gene. The CDR3 covers 15 residues. The CDR3 loop is CASSKQGAVNTEAFF. Here the CDR3 DNA reads TGTGCCAGCAGTAAACAGGGCGCGGTGAACACTGAAGCTTTCTTT.

The CDR3 bases are TGTGCCAGCAGTTGGGGTGGGCTAGCGGGAGTAGGAACCTACAATGAGCAGTTCTTC. Translating it yields CASSWGGLAGVGTYNEQFF. V is TRBV7-8 and J is TRBJ2-1, with TRBD2 matching 10 bases. V shed 6 bases and J 2 bases; nucleotides not matched to a gene: 16. Germline V gene data show CDR1 as SGHVS and CDR2 as FQNEAQ. CDR3 length: 19 residues.